This TCR beta chain was retrieved from a study of beta chain features in type 1 diabetes. Regarding the study as a whole: Shorter templates may be favored by PCR, equally so in patients and controls. There was a moderate but significant shortening of TCRB CDR3s in all four CD4+ subsets of Type 1 diabetes patients. Patients with type 1 diabetes carried fewer insertions and had more deletions at their VDJ junctions. When cDNA is sequenced, cells with high TCR expression could be over-represented.

Expressed TCRB transcripts were sequenced after all isolated RNA was converted to cDNA. Sequenced by immunoSEQ multiplex PCR; TCRdb stores in-frame clones only, minus some. The table lists a few hundred thousand clones, around an eighth of them singletons. Staining for CD45RO/CCR7/CD25/CD127/CD95/CD27 allowed sorting of CD4+ naive, central memory, regulatory and stem cell-like memory cells. With 4 bases clipped from V and 0 bases from J, the junction kept 6 bases outside the gene matches. CDR3 size: 16 residues. Looked up from germline, CDR1 is SNHLY and CDR2 is FYNNEI. As concerns this clone: Its target is not known.

Sample: naive CD4+ T cells from blood. This sequence was found in a woman under 30 with type 1 diabetes. The chain links TRBV2 to TRBJ1-5, with 7 bases matching TRBD1. CDR3 protein: CASSGDRSYSNQPQHF. The CDR3 DNA reads as TGTGCCAGCAGTGGGGACAGATCTTATAGCAATCAGCCCCAGCATTTT.